Following are 11 T cell receptor beta chains from one sample sequenced in a study of blood T cells in healthy people across ages (dated by TCRdb to between 2015 and 2017). Libraries were made using 5' RACE. Sequencing relied on an Illumina HiSeq 2500. The second PCR ran for roughly 7 to 12 cycles and used a J-beta primer mix along with a sample-barcoded 5' primer. TCRdb trimmed public reads at Q25 via fastp, called clones via MiXCR and kept in-frame beta chains. Entries that share a CDR3 protein sequence are merged under the most common genes and DNA. This sample gives approximately 1.5 million distinct CDR3 sequences in total; around 36% of them show up just once. About 11% of the sample is in the top ten clones. The sequenced sample was blood. The receptors originated from a woman in her twenties or thirties in good health.

This clonotype was seen repeatedly, ten times or more. V usage is TRBV29-1 and J usage is TRBJ2-3, with D unclear. This CDR3 region has 10 residues. CDR1 is SQVTM, CDR2 ANQGSEA, per germline. V was pared by 7 bases and J by 6 bases, with 8 bases between. CDR3 residues: CSAPGDTQYF. CDR3 nucleotide sequence: TGCAGCGCTCCCGGGGATACGCAGTATTTT.

This clonotype was picked up a small number of times. V gene TRBV7-6 combines with J gene TRBJ2-3; perhaps TRBD2 as D (6 bases). CDR3 length: 16 residues. Deletions cut 0 bases from V and 3 bases from J, with 13 bases between. Germline V lookup: CDR1 SGHVS, CDR2 FNYEAQ. This CDR3 is CASSLAEGLMTDTQYF. DNA for the CDR3: TGTGCCAGCAGCTTAGCGGAGGGGCTGATGACAGATACGCAGTATTTT.

This chain uses TRBV3-1 with TRBJ2-3, with D possibly matching TRBD2 (5 bases). Germline-derived CDR1 and CDR2 are LGHDT and YNNKEL (reference sequence). The CDR3 length is 14 residues. The germline V and J ends were trimmed by 1 base and 9 bases, with 14 bases remaining between them. The CDR3, as DNA: TGTGCCAGCAGCCAAGTTGTTAGCGAGAACACGCAGTATTTT. Encoded protein: CASSQVVSENTQYF.

Turning to this clonotype: This could be a read error, since a much larger clone is one nucleotide away. V gene TRBV10-3 combines with J gene TRBJ2-7; D possibly uses TRBD1 or TRBD2 (5 bases each). TRBJ2-5 matches the DNA end more closely, so the J call is doubtful. This CDR3 comprises 15 residues. Germline lookup yields CDR1 ENHRY and CDR2 SYGVKD. CDR3 sequence reads: CAISVEDILEETQYF. The DNA of the CDR3 is TGTGCCATCAGTGTGGAGGACATCCTGGAAGAGACCCAGTACTTC.

This chain connects TRBV27 to TRBJ1-2; 11 nucleotides match TRBD1. The germline gives CDR1 MNHEY, CDR2 SMNVEV (reference sequence). The CDR3 has 14 amino acids. Trimming took 5 bases from V and 8 from J; bases not matched to a gene: 7. The CDR3: CASSMDRGLRGYTF. The CDR3 DNA reads as TGTGCCAGCAGTATGGACAGGGGGCTGAGGGGCTACACCTTC.

This clonotype was seen more than once but under ten times. The genes are TRBV7-2 and TRBJ1-2; possible D gene TRBD1, 6 bases. V lost 5 bases, J lost 4 bases, and 11 bases lay in between. Germline loops: CDR1 SGHTA, CDR2 FQGNSA. CDR3 length: 13 amino acids. The CDR3 bases are TGTGCCAGCAGCCGCGACAGGATCTATGGCTACACCTTC. Translating gives CASSRDRIYGYTF.

This clonotype was detected only a few times. Just one base apart from a much larger clone, this may be a read error. This chain connects TRBV6-4 to TRBJ2-6; D is perhaps TRBD1 or TRBD2 (5 bases each). This CDR3 is built from 14 residues. CDR1 and CDR2 from the germline V gene are MRHNA and SNTAGT. The CDR3 coding sequence is TGTGCCAGCAGGGGGGATACTGGGGCCAACGTCCCGACTTTC. Protein sequence: CASRGDTGANVPTF.

V and J are TRBV11-2 and TRBJ2-7; possibly TRBD2 for D (6 bases). Germline CDR1 and CDR2: SGHAT and FQNNGV. Trimming shortened V by 6 bases and J by 3 bases, and 18 bases separated the two germline ends. This CDR3 is 15 amino acids long. The CDR3 region is CASRERDGEDYEQYF. CDR3 coding DNA: TGTGCCAGCAGGGAACGGGACGGGGAGGACTACGAGCAGTACTTC.

The chain combines TRBV5-1 with TRBJ1-1, with D possibly matching TRBD1 (6 bases). The germline gives CDR1 SGHRS, CDR2 YFSETQ. CDR3 length equals 14 residues. Between the trimmed V and J ends, which lost 4 bases and 5 bases, there was a span of 15 bases. The DNA of the CDR3 is TGCGCCAGCAGCCGGGGGCTTATCGGGACTGAAGCTTTCTTT. Translated, it gives CASSRGLIGTEAFF. The variable domain in full, with the rest retrieved from reference TRBV5-1 and TRBJ1-1, is KAGVTQTPRYLIKTRGQQVTLSCSPISGHRSVSWYQQTPGQGLQFLFEYFSETQRNKGNFPGRFSGRQFSNSRSEMNVSTLELGDSALYLCASSRGLIGTEAFFGQGTRLTVV.

This clonotype has more than one count but fewer than ten. The chain uses TRBV25-1 and TRBJ2-6; D is possibly TRBD2 (6 bases). V dropped 4 bases and J dropped 4 bases, with 14 bases sitting between them. The germline CDR1 and CDR2 sequences are MGHDK and SYGVNS. The CDR3 has 16 residues. The CDR3 loop is CASSAHLSGGANVLTF. In nucleotides, the CDR3 is TGTGCCAGCAGTGCTCACCTTAGCGGAGGGGCCAACGTCCTGACTTTC. Full variable domain (missing parts from reference TRBV25-1 and TRBJ2-6): EADIYQTPRYLVIGTGKKITLECSQTMGHDKMYWYQQDPGMELHLIHYSYGVNSTEKGDLSSESTVSRIRTEHFPLTLESARPSHTSQYLCASSAHLSGGANVLTFGAGSRLTVL.

In this sample, this clonotype turned up many times. The chain combines TRBV7-2 with TRBJ2-5, with D unclear. Trimming cost V 4 bases and J 0 bases, with 9 bases left between them. CDR3 length: 14 residues. CDR1 and CDR2 from the germline V gene are SGHTA and FQGNSA. The CDR3 bases are TGTGCCAGCAGCTCCGACCGGTACCAAGAGACCCAGTACTTC. It codes for CASSSDRYQETQYF.